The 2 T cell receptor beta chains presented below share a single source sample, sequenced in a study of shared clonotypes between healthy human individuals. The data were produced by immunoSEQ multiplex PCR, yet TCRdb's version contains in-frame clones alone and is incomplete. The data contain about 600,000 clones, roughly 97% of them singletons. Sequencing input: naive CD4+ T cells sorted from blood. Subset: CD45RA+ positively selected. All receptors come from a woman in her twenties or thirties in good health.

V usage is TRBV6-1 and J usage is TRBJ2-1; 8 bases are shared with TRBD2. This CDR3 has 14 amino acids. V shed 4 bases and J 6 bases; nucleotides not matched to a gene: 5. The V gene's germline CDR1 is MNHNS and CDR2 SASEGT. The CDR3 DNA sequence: TGTGCCAGCAGTGCCCGGGAGGGCCTCAATGAGCAGTTCTTC. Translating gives CASSAREGLNEQFF.

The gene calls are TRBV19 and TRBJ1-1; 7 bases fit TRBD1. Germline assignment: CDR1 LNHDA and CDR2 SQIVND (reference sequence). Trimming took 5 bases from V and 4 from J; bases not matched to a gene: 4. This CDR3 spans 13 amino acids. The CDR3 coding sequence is TGTGCCAGTAGTGGACAGGCGGGCACTGAAGCTTTCTTT. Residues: CASSGQAGTEAFF.